This T cell receptor (beta chain) was identified in a study of beta chain features in type 1 diabetes. Since all of the isolated RNA was reverse transcribed, expressed TCRB transcripts were what got sequenced. Assay: immunoSEQ multiplex PCR; the TCRdb copy retains only in-frame clones and omits some. This table has fewer than 110,000 clones, 25% to 35% appearing once. This CDR3 spans 15 amino acids. Whole-study results and caveats: It was possible that PCR favored shorter templates, equally so in patients and controls. Among patients with Type 1 diabetes, TCRB CDR3s were moderately but significantly shorter in every one of the four CD4+ subsets.

This clone was observed a handful of times. The antigen is undetermined. This clonotype originated in a woman younger than 35 with type 1 diabetes. The sample taken for sequencing was central memory CD4+ T cells from blood. The rearrangement joins TRBV21-1 to TRBJ2-7; TRBD2, the table's D call, was not compared with the DNA. TRBV21-1 is a pseudogene locus. CDR3 in amino acids: CASSTRDGRGDEQYV. CDR3 sequence (DNA): TGTGCCAGCAGCACCCGGGACGGGAGAGGAGACGAGCAGTACGTC.